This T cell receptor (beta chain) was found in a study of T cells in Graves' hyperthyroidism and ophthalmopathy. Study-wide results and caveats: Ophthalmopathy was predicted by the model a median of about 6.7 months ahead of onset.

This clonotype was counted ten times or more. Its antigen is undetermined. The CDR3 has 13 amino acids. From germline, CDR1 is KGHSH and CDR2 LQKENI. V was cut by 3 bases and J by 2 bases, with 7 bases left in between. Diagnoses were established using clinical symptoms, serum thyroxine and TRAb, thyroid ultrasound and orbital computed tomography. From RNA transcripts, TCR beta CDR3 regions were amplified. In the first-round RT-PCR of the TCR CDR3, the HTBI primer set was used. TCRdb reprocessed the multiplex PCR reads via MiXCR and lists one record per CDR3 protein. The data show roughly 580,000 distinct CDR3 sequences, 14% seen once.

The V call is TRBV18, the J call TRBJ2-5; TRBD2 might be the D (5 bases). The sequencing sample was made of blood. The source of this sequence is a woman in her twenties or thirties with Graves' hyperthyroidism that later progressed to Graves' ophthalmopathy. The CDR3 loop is CASSPGEQETQYF. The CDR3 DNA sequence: TGTGCCAGCTCACCGGGAGAGCAAGAGACCCAGTACTTC.